This T cell receptor (beta chain) was recovered during a study of preoperative IRX-2 immunotherapy in early breast cancer. CDR3 length: 20 amino acids. The V segment lost 3 bases and the J segment 4 bases; nucleotides outside the gene matches: 25. Germline loops: CDR1 SGHRS, CDR2 YFSETQ. Sequenced by immunoSEQ multiplex PCR; TCRdb stores in-frame clones only, minus some. The sample has 7,000 to 9,500 clones, approximately 80% seen once. Treatment described: preoperative locoregional IRX-2 cytokine immunotherapy. This phase Ib study tested locoregional IRX-2 cytokine immunotherapy given before surgery.

The sequenced sample was tumor tissue, obtained after IRX-2 immunotherapy. The chain employs TRBV5-1 and TRBJ2-7; TRBD2 matches 7 bases. This receptor was obtained from a human donor with breast cancer. The CDR3 region has the DNA TGCGCCAGCAGCTCGCGCGGGAGACTAGCCTCCCGTCCCCCCCTTTACGAGCAGTACTTC. Its protein is CASSSRGRLASRPPLYEQYF.